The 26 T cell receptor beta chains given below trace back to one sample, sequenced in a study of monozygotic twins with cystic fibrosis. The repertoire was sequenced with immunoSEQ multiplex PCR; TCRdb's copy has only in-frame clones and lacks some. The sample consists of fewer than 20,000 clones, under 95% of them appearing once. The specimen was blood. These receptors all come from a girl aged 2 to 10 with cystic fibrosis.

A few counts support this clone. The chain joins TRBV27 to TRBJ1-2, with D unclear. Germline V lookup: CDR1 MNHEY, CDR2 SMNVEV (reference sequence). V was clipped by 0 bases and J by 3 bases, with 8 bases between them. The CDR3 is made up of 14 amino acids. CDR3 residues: CASSLSGSYYGYTF. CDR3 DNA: TGTGCCAGCAGTTTATCGGGGAGTTACTATGGCTACACCTTC.

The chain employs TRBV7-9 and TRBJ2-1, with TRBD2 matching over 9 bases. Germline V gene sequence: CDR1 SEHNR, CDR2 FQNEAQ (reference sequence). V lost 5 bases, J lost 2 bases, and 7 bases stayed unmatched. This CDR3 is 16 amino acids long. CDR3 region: CASSQRLAAPYNEQFF. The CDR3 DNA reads TGTGCCAGCAGCCAAAGACTAGCGGCCCCCTACAATGAGCAGTTCTTC.

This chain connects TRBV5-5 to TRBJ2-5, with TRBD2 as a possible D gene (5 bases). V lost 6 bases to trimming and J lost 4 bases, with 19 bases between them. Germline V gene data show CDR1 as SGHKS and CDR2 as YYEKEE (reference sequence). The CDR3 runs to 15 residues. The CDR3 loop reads CASTPVGSPRETQYF. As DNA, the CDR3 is TGTGCCAGCACCCCTGTGGGGAGCCCGCGAGAGACCCAGTACTTC.

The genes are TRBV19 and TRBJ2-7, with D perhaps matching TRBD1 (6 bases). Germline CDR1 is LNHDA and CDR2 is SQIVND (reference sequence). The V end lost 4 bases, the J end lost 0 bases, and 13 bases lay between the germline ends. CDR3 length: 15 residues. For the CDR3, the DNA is TGTGCCAGTAGTAGGGACATACAGAGCTCCTACGAGCAGTACTTC. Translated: CASSRDIQSSYEQYF.

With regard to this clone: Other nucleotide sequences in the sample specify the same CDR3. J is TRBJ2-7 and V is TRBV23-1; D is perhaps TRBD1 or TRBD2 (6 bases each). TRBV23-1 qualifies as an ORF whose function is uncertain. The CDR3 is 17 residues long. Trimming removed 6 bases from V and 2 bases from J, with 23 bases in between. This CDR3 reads CASRPAQGCGKTYEQYF. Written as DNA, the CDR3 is TGCGCCAGCAGGCCGGCACAGGGCTGCGGGAAGACCTACGAGCAGTACTTC.

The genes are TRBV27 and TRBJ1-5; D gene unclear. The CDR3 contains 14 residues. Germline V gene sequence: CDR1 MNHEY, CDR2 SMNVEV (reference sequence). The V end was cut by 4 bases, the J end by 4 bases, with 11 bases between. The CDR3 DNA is TGTGCCAGCAGTTCCCGAGGTAATAATCAGCCCCAGCATTTT. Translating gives CASSSRGNNQPQHF.

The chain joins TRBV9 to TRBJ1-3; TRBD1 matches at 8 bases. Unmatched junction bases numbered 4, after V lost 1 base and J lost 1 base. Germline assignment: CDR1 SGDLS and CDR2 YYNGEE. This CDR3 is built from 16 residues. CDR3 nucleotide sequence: TGTGCCAGCAGCGTATCGACAGGGGCTTCTGGAAACACCATATATTTT. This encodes CASSVSTGASGNTIYF.

CDR3 sequence reads: CASSLVGASGSYEQYF. In DNA, the CDR3 is TGTGCCAGCAGCTTAGTCGGAGCTAGCGGGAGCTACGAGCAGTACTTC. This sequence joins TRBV7-9 and TRBJ2-7, with 10 bases aligning to TRBD2. The CDR3 consists of 16 residues. With V trimmed by 1 base and J by 3 bases, 6 bases remained unmatched. CDR1 and CDR2 from the germline V gene are SEHNR and FQNEAQ (reference sequence).

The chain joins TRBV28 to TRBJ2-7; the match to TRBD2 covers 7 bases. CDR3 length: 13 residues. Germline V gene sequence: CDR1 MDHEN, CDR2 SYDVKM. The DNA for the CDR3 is TGTGCTATATCAGCGGGACTCACCTACGAGCAGTACTTC. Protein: CAISAGLTYEQYF.

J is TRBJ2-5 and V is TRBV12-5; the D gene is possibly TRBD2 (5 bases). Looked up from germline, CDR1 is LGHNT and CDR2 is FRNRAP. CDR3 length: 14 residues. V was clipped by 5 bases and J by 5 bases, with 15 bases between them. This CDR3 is CASGPGGQAETQYF. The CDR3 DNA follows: TGTGCTAGTGGTCCCGGAGGCCAAGCGGAGACCCAGTACTTC.

The CDR3 loop is CASSPRLQGNTEAFF. The DNA of the CDR3 is TGTGCCAGCAGCCCCCGACTACAGGGAAACACTGAAGCTTTCTTT. This chain connects TRBV9 to TRBJ1-1; tentative D call: TRBD1 (6 bases). Germline V gene sequence: CDR1 SGDLS, CDR2 YYNGEE. The CDR3 covers 15 residues. The V end lost 4 bases, the J end lost 2 bases, and 15 bases lay between the germline ends.

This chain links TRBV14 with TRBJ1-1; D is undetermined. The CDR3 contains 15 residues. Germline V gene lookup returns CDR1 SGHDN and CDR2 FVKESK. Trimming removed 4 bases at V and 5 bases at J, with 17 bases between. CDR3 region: CASSLRTAGGTEAFF. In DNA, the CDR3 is TGTGCCAGCAGCCTCAGGACGGCCGGAGGGACTGAAGCTTTCTTT.

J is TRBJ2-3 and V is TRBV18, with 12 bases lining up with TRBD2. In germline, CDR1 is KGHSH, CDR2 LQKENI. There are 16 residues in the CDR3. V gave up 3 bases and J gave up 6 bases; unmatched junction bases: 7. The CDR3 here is CASSPKASGGADTQYF. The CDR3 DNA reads TGTGCCAGCTCACCTAAGGCTAGCGGGGGGGCTGATACGCAGTATTTT.

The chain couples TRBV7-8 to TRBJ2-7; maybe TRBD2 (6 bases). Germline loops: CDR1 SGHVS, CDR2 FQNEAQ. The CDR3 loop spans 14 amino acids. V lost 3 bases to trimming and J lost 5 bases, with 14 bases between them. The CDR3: CASSLDGSLDEQYF. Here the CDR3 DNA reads TGTGCCAGCAGCTTGGACGGGAGTCTCGACGAGCAGTACTTC.

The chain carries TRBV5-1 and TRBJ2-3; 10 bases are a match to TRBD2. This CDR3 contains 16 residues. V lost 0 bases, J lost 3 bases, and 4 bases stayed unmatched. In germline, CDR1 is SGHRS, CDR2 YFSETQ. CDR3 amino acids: CASSLESGGATDTQYF. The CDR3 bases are TGCGCCAGCAGCTTGGAAAGCGGGGGGGCAACAGATACGCAGTATTTT.

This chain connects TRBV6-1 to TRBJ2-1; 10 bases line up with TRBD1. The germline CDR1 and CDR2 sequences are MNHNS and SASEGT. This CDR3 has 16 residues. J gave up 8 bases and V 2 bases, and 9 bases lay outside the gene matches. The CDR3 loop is CASSETPGTGAHEQFF. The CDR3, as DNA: TGTGCCAGCAGTGAAACCCCCGGGACAGGGGCCCATGAGCAGTTCTTC.

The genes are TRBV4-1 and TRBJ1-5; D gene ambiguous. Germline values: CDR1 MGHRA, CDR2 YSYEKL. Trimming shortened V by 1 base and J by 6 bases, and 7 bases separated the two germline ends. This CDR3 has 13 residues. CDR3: CASSQGLRQPQHF. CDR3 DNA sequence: TGCGCCAGCAGCCAAGGCTTGCGTCAGCCCCAGCATTTT.

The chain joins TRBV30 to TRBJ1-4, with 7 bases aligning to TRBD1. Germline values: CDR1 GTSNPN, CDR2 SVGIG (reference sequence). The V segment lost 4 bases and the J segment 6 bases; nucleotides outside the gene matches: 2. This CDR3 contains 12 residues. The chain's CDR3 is CAWNRGDEKLFF. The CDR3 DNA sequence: TGTGCCTGGAACAGGGGAGATGAAAAACTGTTTTTT.

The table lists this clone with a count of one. As DNA, the CDR3 is TGTGCAAGTCGCTTAGTCCACCAGGGCAGGGGAGAGACCCAGTACTTC. This encodes CASRLVHQGRGETQYF. The J gene is TRBJ2-5, the V gene TRBV12-2; the table's D call, TRBD1, was not checked against the DNA. TRBV12-2 corresponds to a pseudogene. This CDR3 region has 16 residues.

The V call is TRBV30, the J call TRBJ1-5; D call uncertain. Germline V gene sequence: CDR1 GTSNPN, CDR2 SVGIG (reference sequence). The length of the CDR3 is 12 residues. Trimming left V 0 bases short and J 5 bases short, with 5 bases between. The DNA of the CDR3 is TGTGCCTGGAGTGTACCGGATCAGCCCCAGCATTTT. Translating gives CAWSVPDQPQHF.

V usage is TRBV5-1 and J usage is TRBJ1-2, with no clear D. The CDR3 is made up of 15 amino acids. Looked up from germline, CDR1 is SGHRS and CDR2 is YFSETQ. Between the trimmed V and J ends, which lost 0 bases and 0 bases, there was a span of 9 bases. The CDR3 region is CASSLVGGTNYGYTF. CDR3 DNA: TGCGCCAGCAGCTTGGTAGGCGGAACTAACTATGGCTACACCTTC.

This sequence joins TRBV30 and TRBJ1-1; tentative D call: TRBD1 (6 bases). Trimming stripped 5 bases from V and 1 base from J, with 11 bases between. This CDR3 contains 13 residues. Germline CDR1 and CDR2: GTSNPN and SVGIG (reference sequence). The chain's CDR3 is CAWQMGANTEAFF. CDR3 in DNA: TGTGCCTGGCAAATGGGGGCGAACACTGAAGCTTTCTTT.

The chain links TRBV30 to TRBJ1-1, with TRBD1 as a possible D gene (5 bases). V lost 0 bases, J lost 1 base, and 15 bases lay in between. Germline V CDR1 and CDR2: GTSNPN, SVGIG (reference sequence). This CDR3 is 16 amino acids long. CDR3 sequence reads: CAWSVGASLPNTEAFF. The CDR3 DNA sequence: TGTGCCTGGAGTGTAGGGGCGTCCCTTCCGAACACTGAAGCTTTCTTT.

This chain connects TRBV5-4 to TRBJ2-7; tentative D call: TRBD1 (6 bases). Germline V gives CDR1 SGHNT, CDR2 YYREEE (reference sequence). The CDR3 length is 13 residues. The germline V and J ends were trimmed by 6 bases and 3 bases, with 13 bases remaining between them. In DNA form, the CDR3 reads TGTGCCAGCACAGGGGATTCTCTCTACGAGCAGTACTTC. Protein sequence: CASTGDSLYEQYF.

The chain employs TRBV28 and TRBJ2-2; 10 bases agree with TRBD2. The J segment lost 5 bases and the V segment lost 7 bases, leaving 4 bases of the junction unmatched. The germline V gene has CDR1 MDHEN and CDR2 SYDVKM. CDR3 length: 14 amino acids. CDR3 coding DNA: TGTGCCAGCAAAGAACTAGCGGGAACCGGGGAGCTGTTTTTT. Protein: CASKELAGTGELFF.

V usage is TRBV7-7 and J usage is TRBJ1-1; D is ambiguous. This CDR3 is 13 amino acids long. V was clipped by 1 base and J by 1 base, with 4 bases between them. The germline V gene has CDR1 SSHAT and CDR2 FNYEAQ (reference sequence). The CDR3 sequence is CASSLDPNTEAFF. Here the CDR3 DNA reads TGTGCCAGCAGCTTAGACCCGAACACTGAAGCTTTCTTT.